The TCR beta chain described here comes from a study of T cells in Graves' hyperthyroidism and ophthalmopathy. CDR1 is MNHEY and CDR2 is SMNVEV in the germline V gene (reference sequence). The trim removed 4 bases at V and 7 bases at J, leaving 10 bases unmatched. This CDR3 spans 16 amino acids. Amplified regions were TCR beta CDR3 sequences from RNA transcripts. RT-PCR in the first round (using the HTBI primer set) targeted the TCR CDR3. TCRdb used MiXCR to reprocess the multiplex PCR reads, holding one entry per CDR3 protein. The table includes roughly 290,000 distinct CDR3 sequences, about a sixth detected once. The table lists this clonotype with many counts. Its antigen is unknown. Notes on the study in general: Ophthalmopathy cases were set apart from stable hyperthyroidism by a 13 V-J model.

Fresh 10 ml peripheral blood yielded PBMCs. The origin of this receptor is a woman aged 55-69 years with Graves' ophthalmopathy. The sample comprised blood. The rearrangement joins TRBV27 to TRBJ2-2; 9 nucleotides line up with TRBD1. The CDR3 DNA follows: TGTGCCAGCAGTTCGCACGGGACAGGGTCGGGCGGGGAGCTGTTTTTT. Encoded protein: CASSSHGTGSGGELFF.